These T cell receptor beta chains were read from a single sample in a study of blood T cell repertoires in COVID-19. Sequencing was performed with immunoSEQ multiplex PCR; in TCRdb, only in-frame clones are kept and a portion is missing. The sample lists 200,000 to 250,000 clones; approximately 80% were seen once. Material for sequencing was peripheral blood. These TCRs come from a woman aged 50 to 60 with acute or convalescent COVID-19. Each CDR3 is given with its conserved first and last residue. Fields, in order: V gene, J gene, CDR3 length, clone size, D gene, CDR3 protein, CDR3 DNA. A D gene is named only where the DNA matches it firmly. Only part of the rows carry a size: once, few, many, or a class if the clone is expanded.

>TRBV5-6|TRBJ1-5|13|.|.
CASSLLQNQPQHF
TGTGCCAGCAGCTTGCTCCAGAATCAGCCCCAGCATTTT
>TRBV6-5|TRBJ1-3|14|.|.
CASSQGVDGNTIYF
TGTGCCAGCAGCCAAGGGGTCGATGGAAACACCATATATTTT
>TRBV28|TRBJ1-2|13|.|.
CASRPPQGYGYTF
TGTGCCAGCAGACCCCCCCAGGGTTATGGCTACACCTTC
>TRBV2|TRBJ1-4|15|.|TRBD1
CASGRQGAFNEKLFF
TGTGCCAGTGGAAGACAGGGGGCTTTTAATGAAAAACTGTTTTTT
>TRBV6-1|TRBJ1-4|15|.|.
CASSEGGTRNEKLFF
TGTGCCAGCAGTGAGGGAGGGACAAGAAATGAAAAACTGTTTTTT
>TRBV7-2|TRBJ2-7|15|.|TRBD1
CASSLASPGGYEQYF
TGTGCCAGCAGCTTAGCGTCTCCAGGGGGCTACGAGCAGTACTTC
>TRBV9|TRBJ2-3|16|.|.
CASSVGAGLSTDTQYF
TGTGCCAGCAGCGTAGGTGCAGGACTTAGCACAGATACGCAGTATTTT
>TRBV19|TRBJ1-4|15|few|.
CASSIGRQPNEKLFF
TGTGCCAGTAGTATAGGACGACAGCCGAATGAAAAACTGTTTTTT
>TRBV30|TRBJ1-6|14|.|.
CAWSRGDNNSPLHF
TGTGCCTGGAGTCGAGGGGACAATAATTCACCCCTCCACTTT
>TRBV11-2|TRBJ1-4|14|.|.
CASSLLGGNEKLFF
TGTGCCAGCAGCTTATTGGGGGGGAATGAAAAACTGTTTTTT
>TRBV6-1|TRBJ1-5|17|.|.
CASSEVYRAGGNQPQHF
TGTGCCAGCAGTGAAGTTTACAGGGCAGGGGGCAATCAGCCCCAGCATTTT
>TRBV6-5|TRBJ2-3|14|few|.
CASRRTQDTDTQYF
TGTGCCAGCAGAAGGACACAGGACACAGATACGCAGTATTTT
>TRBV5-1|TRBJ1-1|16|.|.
CASSLWARGVGTEAFF
TGCGCCAGCAGCTTGTGGGCCAGGGGCGTTGGCACTGAAGCTTTCTTT
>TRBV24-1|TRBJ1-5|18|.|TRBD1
CATSAGTGKGYSNQPQHF
TGTGCCACCAGTGCCGGGACAGGGAAGGGGTATAGCAATCAGCCCCAGCATTTT
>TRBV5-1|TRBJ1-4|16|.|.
CASRPGQRVLDEKLFF
TGCGCCAGCAGACCTGGACAGAGGGTTCTCGATGAAAAACTGTTTTTT
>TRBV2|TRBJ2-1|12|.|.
CASSEEDSNGFF
TGTGCCAGCAGTGAAGAGGACAGCAATGGGTTCTTC
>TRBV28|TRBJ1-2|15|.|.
CASSPGRASNYGYTF
TGTGCCAGCAGTCCAGGAAGAGCTTCTAACTATGGCTACACCTTC
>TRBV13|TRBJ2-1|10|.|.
CASSCMGQFF
TGTGCCAGCAGCTGCATGGGCCAGTTCTTC
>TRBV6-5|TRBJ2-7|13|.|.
CASRQGSGREQYF
TGTGCCAGCAGGCAAGGCTCAGGGCGCGAGCAGTACTTC
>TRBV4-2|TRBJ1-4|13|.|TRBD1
CASSRDRNEKLFF
TGTGCCAGCAGTCGGGACAGGAATGAAAAACTGTTTTTT
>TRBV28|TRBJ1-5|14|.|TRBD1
CASRTGTGYQPQHF
TGTGCCAGCAGAACCGGGACAGGGTATCAGCCCCAGCATTTT
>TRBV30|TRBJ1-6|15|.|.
CAWSSQGGHNSPLHF
TGTGCCTGGAGCTCCCAGGGAGGACATAATTCACCCCTCCACTTT
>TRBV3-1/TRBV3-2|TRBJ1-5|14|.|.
CASSQAGGDQPQHF
TGTGCCAGCAGCCAAGCCGGGGGAGATCAGCCCCAGCATTTT
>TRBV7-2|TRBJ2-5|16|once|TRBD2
CASSLSGRGGTETQYF
TGTGCCAGCAGCCTATCAGGGCGGGGGGGGACGGAGACCCAGTACTTC
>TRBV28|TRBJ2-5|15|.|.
CASSSPWGKQETQYF
TGTGCCAGCAGTTCGCCTTGGGGCAAACAAGAGACCCAGTACTTC
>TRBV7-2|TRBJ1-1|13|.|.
CASSNRRNTEAFF
TGTGCCAGCAGCAACAGGAGGAACACTGAAGCTTTCTTT
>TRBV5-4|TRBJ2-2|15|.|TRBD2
CASSFTSGNTGELFF
TGTGCCAGCAGCTTCACTAGCGGAAACACCGGGGAGCTGTTTTTT
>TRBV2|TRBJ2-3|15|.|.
CASSEVGRLPDTQYF
TGTGCCAGCAGTGAAGTGGGGCGCCTTCCAGATACGCAGTATTTT
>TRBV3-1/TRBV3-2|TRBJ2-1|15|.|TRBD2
CASRRTSGGAGEQFF
TGTGCCAGCAGACGAACAAGCGGGGGGGCCGGGGAGCAGTTCTTC
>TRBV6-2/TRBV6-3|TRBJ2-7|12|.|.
CASSPATLEQYF
TGTGCCAGCAGCCCAGCGACTCTCGAGCAGTACTTC
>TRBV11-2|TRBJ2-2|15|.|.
CASSLDRSGTGELFF
TGTGCCAGCAGCTTAGATCGGAGTGGCACCGGGGAGCTGTTTTTT
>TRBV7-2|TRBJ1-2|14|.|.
CASSLLGPIGGYTF
TGTGCCAGCAGCTTATTGGGGCCTATCGGCGGCTACACCTTC
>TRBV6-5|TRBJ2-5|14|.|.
CASHRMGGGETQYF
TGTGCCAGCCACCGGATGGGGGGTGGGGAGACCCAGTACTTC
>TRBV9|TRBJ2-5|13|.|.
CASSASPRETQYF
TGTGCCAGCAGCGCTAGCCCGAGAGAGACCCAGTACTTC
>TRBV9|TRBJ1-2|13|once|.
CASRKDINYGYTF
TGTGCCAGCAGAAAGGACATCAACTATGGCTACACCTTC
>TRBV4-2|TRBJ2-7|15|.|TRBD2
CASSRAGGHSYEQYF
TGTGCCAGCAGCAGAGCGGGGGGCCACTCCTACGAGCAGTACTTC
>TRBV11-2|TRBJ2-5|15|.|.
CASKQEGAVLETQYF
TGTGCCAGTAAGCAAGAGGGAGCCGTACTGGAGACCCAGTACTTC
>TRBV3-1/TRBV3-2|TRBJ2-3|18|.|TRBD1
CASSLSWTGVHSTDTQYF
TGTGCCAGCAGCCTCTCCTGGACAGGGGTACACTCTACAGATACGCAGTATTTT
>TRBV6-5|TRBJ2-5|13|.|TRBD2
CAVLAGDGETQYF
TGTGCCGTCCTAGCGGGGGATGGGGAGACCCAGTACTTC
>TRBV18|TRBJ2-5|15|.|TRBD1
CASSRRGTGEETQYF
TGTGCCAGCTCCCGCCGGGGGACAGGAGAAGAGACCCAGTACTTC
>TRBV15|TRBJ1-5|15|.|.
CATSRVLTGNQPQHF
TGTGCCACCAGCAGAGTTTTGACAGGCAATCAGCCCCAGCATTTT
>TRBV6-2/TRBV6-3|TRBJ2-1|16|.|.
CASSYSGRVTYNEQFF
TGTGCCAGCAGTTACTCCGGCAGGGTCACCTACAATGAGCAGTTCTTC
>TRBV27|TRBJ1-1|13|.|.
CASSIRGRTEAFF
TGTGCCAGCAGCATCAGGGGCAGGACTGAAGCTTTCTTT
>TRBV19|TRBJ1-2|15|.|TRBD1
CASSIYSTGNYGYTF
TGTGCCAGTAGTATCTATTCGACAGGGAACTATGGCTACACCTTC
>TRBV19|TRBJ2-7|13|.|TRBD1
CASSTGTGREQYF
TGTGCCAGTAGTACCGGGACAGGGCGCGAGCAGTACTTC
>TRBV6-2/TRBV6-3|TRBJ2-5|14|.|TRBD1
CASSEQGAGETQYF
TGTGCCAGCAGTGAGCAGGGGGCTGGAGAGACCCAGTACTTC
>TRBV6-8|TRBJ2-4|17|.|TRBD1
CASSYRGQGSPKNIQYF
TGTGCCAGCAGTTACAGAGGACAGGGATCGCCCAAAAACATTCAGTACTTC
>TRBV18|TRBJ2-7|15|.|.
CASSPPRRFSYEQYF
TGTGCCAGCTCACCACCTAGGCGGTTCTCCTACGAGCAGTACTTC
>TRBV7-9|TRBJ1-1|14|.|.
CASSSGTSNTEAFF
TGTGCCAGCAGCTCGGGGACTTCGAACACTGAAGCTTTCTTT
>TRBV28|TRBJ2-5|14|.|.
CASSGGPYQETQYF
TGTGCCAGCAGTGGAGGACCATACCAAGAGACCCAGTACTTC
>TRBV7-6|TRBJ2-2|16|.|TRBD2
CASSLTSGLYTGELFF
TGTGCCAGCAGCTTAACCTCGGGACTATACACCGGGGAGCTGTTTTTT
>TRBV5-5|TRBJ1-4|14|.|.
CASSWGGTNEKLFF
TGTGCCAGCAGCTGGGGGGGCACTAATGAAAAACTGTTTTTT
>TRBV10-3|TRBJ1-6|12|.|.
CATRKGDSPLHF
TGTGCCACCAGAAAGGGGGATTCACCCCTCCACTTT